The 8 T cell receptor beta chains below all came from one sample that was sequenced in a study of blood T cell repertoires in COVID-19. Only in-frame clones appear in the TCRdb table, and some are missing; sequencing was by immunoSEQ multiplex PCR. This table has roughly 140,000 clones, around 83% appearing once. The sequencing sample was made of peripheral blood. The source is an elderly woman with acute or convalescent COVID-19.

The chain links TRBV7-2 to TRBJ2-1; 9 bases are a match to TRBD2. V lost 1 base, J lost 3 bases, and 4 bases stayed unmatched. Germline CDR1 reads SGHTA; CDR2 reads FQGNSA. CDR3 size: 16 residues. In DNA, the CDR3 is TGTGCCAGCAGCTTAGGGGGTAGCGGGGGCTACAATGAGCAGTTCTTC. Translated, it gives CASSLGGSGGYNEQFF.

V usage is TRBV5-4 and J usage is TRBJ1-1, with a tentative D call TRBD1 (6 bases). The ends were cut back, 2 bases at V and 4 bases at J, with 12 bases in the middle. The length of the CDR3 is 14 residues. Per the germline V gene, CDR1 is SGHNT and CDR2 is YYREEE (reference sequence). CDR3 in amino acids: CASSLQGSGTEAFF. The CDR3 DNA reads as TGTGCCAGCAGCTTACAGGGTTCTGGCACTGAAGCTTTCTTT.

The chain combines TRBV27 with TRBJ1-1; perhaps TRBD1 as D (5 bases). CDR3 length equals 14 residues. CDR1 is MNHEY, CDR2 SMNVEV, per germline (reference sequence). The germline V and J ends were trimmed by 5 bases and 1 base, with 11 bases remaining between them. DNA for the CDR3: TGTGCCAGCAGTCGTCCCGGACAGAACACTGAAGCTTTCTTT. Its translation: CASSRPGQNTEAFF.

Only a few counts were recorded for this clone. This sequence joins TRBV19 and TRBJ1-6, with 12 nucleotides matching TRBD1. The CDR3 runs to 14 residues. The germline V gene encodes CDR1 LNHDA and CDR2 SQIVND (reference sequence). With 9 bases clipped from V and 9 bases from J, the junction kept 6 bases outside the gene matches. CDR3 sequence: CASSGTGGSSPLHF. In nucleotides, the CDR3 is TGTGCCAGCTCCGGGACAGGGGGCTCTTCACCCCTCCACTTT.

This chain links TRBV12-3 or TRBV12-4 with TRBJ1-6, with D possibly TRBD1 on 5 matching bases. This CDR3 comprises 13 residues. Trimming stripped 6 bases from V and 7 bases from J, with 10 bases between. Here the CDR3 DNA reads TGTGCCAGCAGCAGGGAGGTGAATTCACCCCTCCACTTT. Amino acids: CASSREVNSPLHF.

The V gene is TRBV3-1 (or the pseudogene TRBV3-2), the J gene TRBJ2-3, with D possibly TRBD2 on 6 matching bases. Germline CDR1 reads LGHDT; CDR2 reads YNNKEL (reference sequence). The CDR3 spans 18 residues. V lost 5 bases, J lost 0 bases, and 21 bases lay in between. In DNA, the CDR3 is TGTGCCAGCAGCGCCTCCCCCCTAGCGTTTGCTAGCACAGATACGCAGTATTTT. Its translation is CASSASPLAFASTDTQYF.

This rearrangement joins TRBV27 to TRBJ1-2, with 8 bases aligning to TRBD1. CDR3 length: 15 residues. CDR1 and CDR2 (germline): MNHEY, SMNVEV (reference sequence). The V segment lost 1 base and the J segment 7 bases; nucleotides outside the gene matches: 8. CDR3 loop: CASSLFQGAVAGYTF. The CDR3, as DNA: TGTGCCAGCAGTTTATTCCAGGGGGCAGTTGCTGGCTACACCTTC.

This clone was counted once. The chain has TRBV5-1 and TRBJ1-2; TRBD1 agrees at 7 bases. CDR1 is SGHRS, CDR2 YFSETQ, per germline. The CDR3 is 14 amino acids. After removal of 3 bases from V and 4 bases from J, the junction contained 6 bases not matched to a gene. CDR3 DNA: TGCGCCAGCAGCTCTGATACAGGGGCCTATGGCTACACCTTC. Protein product: CASSSDTGAYGYTF.